This T cell receptor (beta chain) was obtained from a study of shared clonotypes between healthy human individuals. Some clones are missing from TCRdb's copy, which holds only in-frame ones; the method was immunoSEQ multiplex PCR. The sample contains 2 million to 2.5 million clones, 93% of which appear only once. Germline trimming cut 3 bases from V and 7 bases from J; bases unmatched to any gene: 17. Germline-derived CDR1 and CDR2 are SGDLS and YYNGEE. The CDR3 runs 18 residues. Findings of the study overall: The expectation was that sequencing depth would affect clonotype sharing among donors. Generally, naive subsets came out with larger estimated richness than memory subsets.

On this clone: Its specificity is not known.

Those who donated were healthy HIV-negative adults, with no recent acute infections or vaccinations reported. A CD45RA+ naive subset and a CD45RA-negative memory subset were split from CD4+ cells. The chain has TRBV9 and TRBJ2-7; 12 nucleotides match TRBD1. What was sequenced was naive CD4+ T cells from PBMCs. Subset meaning: CD45RA+ positively selected. The sequence was collected from a man younger than 35 in good health. Some clones in this sample may be carry-over from other donors' samples. The CDR3 loop reads CASSDRDRGPRAFGEQYF. The CDR3 DNA reads as TGTGCCAGCAGCGACCGGGACAGGGGGCCCAGGGCTTTTGGGGAGCAGTACTTC. The full variable domain, rest sourced from reference TRBV9 and TRBJ2-7, is DSGVTQTPKHLITATGQRVTLRCSPRSGDLSVYWYQQSLDQGLQFLIQYYNGEERAKGNILERFSAQQFPDLHSELNLSSLELGDSALYFCASSDRDRGPRAFGEQYFGPGTRLTVT.